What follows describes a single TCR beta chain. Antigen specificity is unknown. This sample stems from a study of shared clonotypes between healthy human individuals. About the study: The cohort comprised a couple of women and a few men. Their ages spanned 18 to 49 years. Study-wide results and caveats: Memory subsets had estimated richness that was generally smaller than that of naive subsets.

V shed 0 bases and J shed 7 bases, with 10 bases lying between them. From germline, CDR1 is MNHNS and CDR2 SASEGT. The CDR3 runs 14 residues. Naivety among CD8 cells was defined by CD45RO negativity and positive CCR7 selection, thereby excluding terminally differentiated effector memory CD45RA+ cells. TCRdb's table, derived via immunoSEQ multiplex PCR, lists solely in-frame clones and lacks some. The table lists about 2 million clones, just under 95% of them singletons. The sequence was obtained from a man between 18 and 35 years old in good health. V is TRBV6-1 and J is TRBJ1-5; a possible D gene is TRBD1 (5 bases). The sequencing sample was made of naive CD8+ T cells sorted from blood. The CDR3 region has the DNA TGTGCCAGCAGTGAAGCGCGGGGGTTGCAGCCCCAGCATTTT. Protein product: CASSEARGLQPQHF.